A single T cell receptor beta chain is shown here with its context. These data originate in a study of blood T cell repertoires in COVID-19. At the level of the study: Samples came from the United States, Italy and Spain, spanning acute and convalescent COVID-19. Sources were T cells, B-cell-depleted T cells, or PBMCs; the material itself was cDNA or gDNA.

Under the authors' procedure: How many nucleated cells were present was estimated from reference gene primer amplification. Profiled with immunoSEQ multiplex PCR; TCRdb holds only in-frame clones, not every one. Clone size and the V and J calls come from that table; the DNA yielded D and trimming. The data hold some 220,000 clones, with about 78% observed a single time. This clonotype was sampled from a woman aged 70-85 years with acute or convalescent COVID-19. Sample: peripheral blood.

The CDR3 sequence is CAWNLRGAGQETQYF. Written as DNA, the CDR3 is TGTGCCTGGAACCTACGGGGGGCGGGTCAAGAGACCCAGTACTTC. The V call is TRBV30, the J call TRBJ2-5; D possibly corresponds to TRBD2 (7 bases). Trimming pared 4 bases from V and 2 bases from J, leaving 17 bases between. The germline V gene has CDR1 GTSNPN and CDR2 SVGIG (reference sequence). This CDR3 has 15 residues.